Shown below are 27 T cell receptor beta chains from a single sample sequenced in a study of blood T cells in healthy people across ages. A second roughly 6 to 11 cycle PCR used barcoded and J-beta primers. TCRdb analysed the 5' RACE reads with MiXCR anew, one entry per CDR3 protein. The table includes over 1.5 million distinct CDR3 sequences, approximately 50% detected once. Material: blood. These receptors all come from a woman in her 40s in good health.

This clonotype was observed a handful of times. V is TRBV28 and J is TRBJ2-5; maybe TRBD2 (6 bases). Trimming pared 6 bases from V and 0 bases from J, leaving 14 bases between. This CDR3 has 15 residues. Per germline, CDR1 MDHEN and CDR2 SYDVKM. The CDR3 reads CASRTRDSYQETQYF. The CDR3 DNA reads as TGTGCCAGCAGGACCCGGGACTCATACCAAGAGACCCAGTACTTC.

V is TRBV4-3 and J is TRBJ1-2, with TRBD1 matching 8 bases. This CDR3 is built from 15 residues. Germline V gene data show CDR1 as LGHNA and CDR2 as YSLEER. Trimming at V came to 1 base and at J to 6 bases, leaving 7 bases not matched to a gene. CDR3 protein: CASSQGAGGIHGYTF. Written as DNA, the CDR3 is TGCGCCAGCAGCCAAGGCGCAGGGGGCATCCATGGCTACACCTTC.

This clonotype appeared a few times. The chain recombines TRBV7-2 with TRBJ2-3, with 12 bases lining up with TRBD2. Trimming took 4 bases from V and 5 from J; bases not matched to a gene: 10. The CDR3 sequence is 17 residues long. CDR1 is SGHTA, CDR2 FQGNSA, per germline. CDR3 nucleotide sequence: TGTGCCAGCAGCTCTTCGCGACTAGCGGGGGTTCAAGATACGCAGTATTTT. Its protein is CASSSSRLAGVQDTQYF.

The rearrangement joins TRBV11-2 to TRBJ2-3; TRBD2 matches at 15 bases. V dropped 3 bases and J dropped 3; count of bases not matched to a gene: 4. The CDR3 contains 17 residues. Germline V CDR1 and CDR2: SGHAT, FQNNGV. The CDR3 loop is CASSFRTSGGVTDTQYF. The CDR3, as DNA: TGTGCCAGCAGCTTTCGGACTAGCGGGGGGGTTACAGATACGCAGTATTTT. The full variable domain, in which reference TRBV11-2 and TRBJ2-3 provide the parts outside the CDR3, is EAGVAQSPRYKIIEKRQSVAFWCNPISGHATLYWYQQILGQGPKLLIQFQNNGVVDDSQLPKDRFSAERLKGVDSTLKIQPAKLEDSAVYLCASSFRTSGGVTDTQYFGPGTRLTVL.

The table lists this clonotype with a few counts. The chain joins TRBV6-2 or TRBV6-3 to TRBJ2-5; perhaps D is TRBD1 or TRBD2 (5 bases each). The CDR3 sequence is 18 residues long. V lost 3 bases to trimming and J lost 2 bases, with 22 bases between them. Germline V gives CDR1 MNHEY, CDR2 SVGEGT. This CDR3 reads CASSYWAFYGALQETQYF. CDR3 DNA sequence: TGTGCCAGCAGTTATTGGGCCTTCTACGGGGCCCTACAAGAGACCCAGTACTTC.

This clonotype has a handful of counts. This chain joins TRBV20-1 and TRBJ2-7, with 8 bases aligning to TRBD1. CDR3 length: 14 amino acids. V dropped 0 bases and J dropped 2; count of bases not matched to a gene: 3. CDR1 is DFQATT, CDR2 SNEGSKA, per germline (reference sequence). CDR3 bases: TGCAGTGCTAGAGACTCGGACAGGGCCTACGAGCAGTACTTC. It translates to CSARDSDRAYEQYF.

This chain links TRBV20-1 with TRBJ1-5, with D maybe TRBD1 (5 bases). V dropped 5 bases and J dropped 0 bases, with 11 bases sitting between them. The length of the CDR3 is 14 residues. Germline-derived CDR1 and CDR2 are DFQATT and SNEGSKA (reference sequence). CDR3 loop: CSAQDTISNQPQHF. The DNA for the CDR3 is TGCAGTGCTCAGGACACCATTAGCAATCAGCCCCAGCATTTT.

The J gene is TRBJ2-5, the V gene TRBV5-1; TRBD1 aligns across 7 bases. The end of the DNA aligns better with TRBJ2-7, so the J call may be wrong. Germline CDR1 reads SGHRS; CDR2 reads YFSETQ. CDR3 length equals 14 residues. The CDR3: CASSLVGQIYEQYF. In DNA, the CDR3 is TGCGCCAGCAGCTTGGTGGGACAGATCTACGAGCAGTACTTC.

V is TRBV7-3 and J is TRBJ2-3, with 9 bases lining up with TRBD1. In germline, CDR1 is SGHTA, CDR2 FQGTGA. The CDR3 extends over 16 amino acids. Trimming cost V 4 bases and J 0 bases; bases outside gene matches: 5. In DNA, the CDR3 is TGTGCCAGCAGCTCCAACAGGGGGCAGAGCACAGATACGCAGTATTTT. Translating gives CASSSNRGQSTDTQYF.

The rearrangement uses TRBV28 and TRBJ2-5; TRBD2 matches at 13 bases. Germline V CDR1 and CDR2: MDHEN, SYDVKM. J lost 1 base, V lost 4 bases, and 3 bases had no gene match. The CDR3 contains 16 residues. The CDR3 sequence is CASSYGLAGAQETQYF. The CDR3 nucleotides are TGTGCCAGCAGTTACGGACTAGCGGGGGCCCAAGAGACCCAGTACTTC. Together with reference TRBV28 and TRBJ2-5, the CDR3 gives the full variable domain: DVKVTQSSRYLVKRTGEKVFLECVQDMDHENMFWYRQDPGLGLRLIYFSYDVKMKEKGDIPEGYSVSREKKERFSLILESASTNQTSMYLCASSYGLAGAQETQYFGPGTRLLVL.

This clonotype has more than one count but fewer than ten. The chain recombines TRBV4-3 with TRBJ2-7; TRBD2 matches at 10 bases. Germline V gives CDR1 LGHNA, CDR2 YSLEER. The junction had 8 bases not matched to a gene; V was cut back by 0 bases and J by 9 bases. The CDR3 loop spans 15 amino acids. CDR3 coding DNA: TGCGCCAGCAGCCAAGATTCTCTAGCGGGGGCTCGGCAGTACTTC. Protein: CASSQDSLAGARQYF.

This chain uses TRBV3-1 with TRBJ2-3; 10 bases are a match to TRBD1. This CDR3 has 20 residues. The J segment lost 6 bases and the V segment lost 2 bases, leaving 20 bases of the junction unmatched. CDR1 is LGHDT, CDR2 YNNKEL, per germline (reference sequence). The CDR3 reads CASSQIAGGQGSRRVDTQYF. Written as DNA, the CDR3 is TGTGCCAGCAGCCAAATCGCCGGGGGACAGGGGTCACGGAGGGTGGATACGCAGTATTTT.

The chain employs TRBV4-3 and TRBJ2-1, with D possibly TRBD2 on 6 matching bases. The germline V gene has CDR1 LGHNA and CDR2 YSLEER. Deletions cut 0 bases from V and 5 bases from J, with 11 bases between. This CDR3 comprises 15 residues. In DNA, the CDR3 is TGCGCCAGCAGCCAAGATCGCGGGGCCCACAATGAGCAGTTCTTC. This codes for CASSQDRGAHNEQFF.

This clonotype was seen a single time. The chain couples TRBV6-2 or TRBV6-3 to TRBJ2-5; the match to TRBD1 covers 11 bases. TRBJ2-7 matches the DNA end more closely, so the J call is doubtful. This CDR3 is 15 amino acids long. CDR1 MNHEY and CDR2 SVGEGT come from the germline V gene. In DNA, the CDR3 is TGTGCCAGCAGTTACCGGACAGGGGGCCTCTACGAGCAGTACTTC. This translates into CASSYRTGGLYEQYF.

The chain joins TRBV27 to TRBJ2-1; 8 bases match TRBD1. V shed 7 bases and J 3 bases; nucleotides not matched to a gene: 11. CDR1 and CDR2 (germline): MNHEY, SMNVEV (reference sequence). The CDR3 consists of 16 residues. Written as DNA, the CDR3 is TGTGCCAGCACCCAATCCGGGACAGGACTCTACAATGAGCAGTTCTTC. Translation gives CASTQSGTGLYNEQFF.

The rearrangement uses TRBV12-3 or TRBV12-4 and TRBJ2-5; 8 bases align to TRBD1. The length of the CDR3 is 13 residues. Unmatched junction bases numbered 5, after V lost 5 bases and J lost 6 bases. CDR3 sequence: CASSADRGKTQYF. Here the CDR3 DNA reads TGTGCCAGCAGTGCAGACAGGGGAAAGACCCAGTACTTC.

This clonotype was found a few times. The chain employs TRBV9 and TRBJ2-5, with D possibly matching TRBD1 (6 bases). Per the germline V gene, CDR1 is SGDLS and CDR2 is YYNGEE. Trimming removed 0 bases from V and 7 bases from J, with 16 bases in between. The CDR3 runs to 15 residues. This chain's CDR3 is CASSVEGTTPGTQYF. The CDR3 DNA reads TGTGCCAGCAGCGTAGAGGGGACAACCCCCGGGACCCAGTACTTC.

The chain has TRBV29-1 and TRBJ1-2; D is uncertain. CDR1 is SQVTM and CDR2 is ANQGSEA in the germline V gene. The CDR3 has 13 amino acids. Trimming cost V 3 bases and J 0 bases, with 8 bases left between them. This CDR3 is CSVDGETNYGYTF. CDR3 sequence (DNA): TGCAGCGTTGACGGGGAAACTAACTATGGCTACACCTTC. Supplemented by reference TRBV29-1 and TRBJ1-2, the full variable domain reads SAVISQKPSRDICQRGTSLTIQCQVDSQVTMMFWYRQQPGQSLTLIATANQGSEATYESGFVIDKFPISRPNLTFSTLTVSNMSPEDSSIYLCSVDGETNYGYTFGSGTRLTVV.

The chain is built from TRBV6-2 or TRBV6-3 and TRBJ2-1; 7 positions match TRBD1. V lost 2 bases to trimming and J lost 6 bases; unmatched junction nucleotides: 7. This CDR3 spans 15 amino acids. Germline V gene lookup returns CDR1 MNHEY and CDR2 SVGEGT. In DNA form, the CDR3 reads TGTGCCAGCAGTTACGTTAGAACAGGGGCCAATGAGCAGTTCTTC. Protein: CASSYVRTGANEQFF.

At least ten counts were recorded for this clonotype. The chain combines TRBV29-1 with TRBJ1-2, with D maybe TRBD1 (5 bases). Deletions cut 3 bases from V and 2 bases from J, with 10 bases between. CDR1 is SQVTM and CDR2 is ANQGSEA in the germline V gene. The length of the CDR3 is 13 residues. The CDR3 sequence is CSVDRDQNYGYTF. The CDR3 DNA follows: TGCAGCGTTGACAGGGACCAGAACTATGGCTACACCTTC.

The chain has TRBV5-1 and TRBJ1-1; no definite D call. The germline V gene encodes CDR1 SGHRS and CDR2 YFSETQ. The V end was cut by 2 bases, the J end by 1 base, with 9 bases between. This CDR3 region has 14 residues. Here the CDR3 DNA reads TGCGCCAGCAGCTTTTGGGTACAGAACACTGAAGCTTTCTTT. Amino acids: CASSFWVQNTEAFF.

This clonotype was counted only a few times. The chain links TRBV27 to TRBJ2-5, with 14 bases fitting TRBD2. CDR1 and CDR2 from the germline V gene are MNHEY and SMNVEV (reference sequence). CDR3 length equals 15 residues. V was clipped by 4 bases and J by 4 bases; unmatched bases: 2. The DNA for the CDR3 is TGTGCCAGCAGTTGGGGACTAGCGGGGGTAGAGACCCAGTACTTC. Protein: CASSWGLAGVETQYF.

This clonotype has a count of ten or more. The CDR3 region has the DNA TGTGCCAGCAGCGCCCGACTGGGCAATGAGCAGTTCTTC. It translates to CASSARLGNEQFF. V gene TRBV13 combines with J gene TRBJ2-1, with unresolved D. The CDR3 consists of 13 residues. With 5 bases removed from V and 6 bases from J, the gap between germline ends came to 11 bases. Germline assignment: CDR1 PRHDT and CDR2 FYEKMQ (reference sequence). The complete variable domain, with remaining parts taken from reference TRBV13 and TRBJ2-1, reads AAGVIQSPRHLIKEKRETATLKCYPIPRHDTVYWYQQGPGQDPQFLISFYEKMQSDKGSIPDRFSAQQFSDYHSELNMSSLELGDSALYFCASSARLGNEQFFGPGTRLTVL.

This clonotype showed up just once. The chain uses TRBV24-1 and TRBJ1-5, with D unresolved. Per the germline V gene, CDR1 is KGHDR and CDR2 is SFDVKD. Trimming took 3 bases from V and 1 from J, leaving 9 bases between them. The CDR3 totals 15 residues. In nucleotides, the CDR3 is TGTGCCACCAGTGATGGCAGCATAAGCAATCAGCCCCAGCATTTT. Translation gives CATSDGSISNQPQHF.

A word on this clonotype: At one of its ends the junction is not consistent with the germline gene, which may arise from a read error. V gene TRBV6-1 combines with J gene TRBJ1-6; D is unclear. Per germline, CDR1 MNHNS and CDR2 SASEGT. CDR3 size: 14 residues. The DNA of the CDR3 is TGTGCCAGCAGTGAAGTAACCATTAATTCGCCCCTCCACTTT. Protein: CASSEVTINSPLHF.

The sample holds a few counts of this clonotype. The chain recombines TRBV24-1 with TRBJ1-2; D is possibly TRBD1 (5 bases). Germline loops: CDR1 KGHDR, CDR2 SFDVKD. The CDR3 has 14 amino acids. Deletions cut 1 base from V and 3 bases from J, with 8 bases between. The CDR3 nucleotides read TGTGCCACCAGTGATTTCGGCAGGGACTATGGCTACACCTTC. Translated: CATSDFGRDYGYTF.

This chain links TRBV19 with TRBJ2-5, with a tentative D call TRBD1 (6 bases). Per germline, CDR1 LNHDA and CDR2 SQIVND (reference sequence). The CDR3 totals 15 residues. The V end was cut by 3 bases, the J end by 1 base, with 12 bases between. This CDR3 is CASSIYQGSQETQYF. The CDR3 DNA reads TGTGCCAGTAGTATTTACCAGGGGTCCCAAGAGACCCAGTACTTC.